This T cell receptor (beta chain) was recovered during a study of shared clonotypes between healthy human individuals. This clone was counted once. Only in-frame clones appear in the TCRdb table, and some are missing; sequencing was by immunoSEQ multiplex PCR. The repertoire holds about 2,500,000 clones, with 85% to 95% as singletons. This CDR3 contains 13 residues. Per the germline V gene, CDR1 is SQVTM and CDR2 is ANQGSEA. V shed 4 bases and J shed 4 bases, with 11 bases lying between them. The rearrangement joins TRBV29-1 to TRBJ2-1; no reliable D call. The sample consisted of naive CD4+ T cells sorted from blood. Subset noted: CD45RA+ positively selected. The TCR originated in a man younger than 35 in good health. The CDR3 loop is CSVGTGLYNEQFF. The CDR3 DNA reads TGCAGCGTTGGGACCGGGTTATACAATGAGCAGTTCTTC.